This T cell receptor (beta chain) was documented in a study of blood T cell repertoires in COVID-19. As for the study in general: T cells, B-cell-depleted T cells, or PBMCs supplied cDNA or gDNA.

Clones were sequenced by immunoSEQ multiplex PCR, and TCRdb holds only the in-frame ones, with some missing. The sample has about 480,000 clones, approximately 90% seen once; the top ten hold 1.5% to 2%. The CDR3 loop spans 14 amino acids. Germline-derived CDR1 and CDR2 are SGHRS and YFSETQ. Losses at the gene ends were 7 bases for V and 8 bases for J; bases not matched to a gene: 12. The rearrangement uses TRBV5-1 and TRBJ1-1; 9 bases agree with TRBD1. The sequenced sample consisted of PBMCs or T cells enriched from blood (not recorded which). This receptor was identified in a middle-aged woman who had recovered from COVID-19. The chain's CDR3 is CASSRDRDRWEAFF. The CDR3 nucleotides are TGCGCCAGCTCCCGGGACAGGGATCGATGGGAAGCTTTCTTT.